The next 23 T cell receptor beta chains were all read from a single sample in a study of cytomegalovirus exposure and HLA in healthy donors. Researchers ran the PCR with 60 Vbeta and 13 Jbeta primers. The table came from immunoSEQ multiplex PCR; TCRdb's copy has only in-frame clones and leaves some out. Among roughly 290,000 clones, about 90% were seen once, and the ten largest hold about 2.3%. Sequences were obtained from PBMCs. Source of these receptors: a woman under 30 in good health and CMV-seronegative.

J is TRBJ2-7 and V is TRBV9, with 7 bases identical to TRBD2. The CDR3 has 17 residues. Germline values: CDR1 SGDLS, CDR2 YYNGEE. With 5 bases clipped from V and 3 bases from J, the junction kept 17 bases outside the gene matches. CDR3 coding DNA: TGTGCCAGCAGTCTCGGAGGGGCCCCGGGAGGCAACTACGAGCAGTACTTC. Its translation: CASSLGGAPGGNYEQYF.

This clone was recorded a few times. The genes are TRBV5-8 and TRBJ1-1; D is unclear. V lost 5 bases and J 6 bases, leaving 11 bases between the germline ends. The V gene's germline CDR1 is SGHTS and CDR2 YDEGEE. The CDR3 length is 12 residues. The CDR3 DNA reads as TGTGCCAGCAGTTCGCGGTGGGCTGAAGCTTTCTTT. Its protein product is CASSSRWAEAFF.

This clone appeared a single time. The chain is built from TRBV6-1 and TRBJ2-1; no reliable D call. The V and J ends lost 2 bases and 9 bases respectively, with 11 bases between them. The CDR3 has 13 amino acids. Germline V lookup: CDR1 MNHNS, CDR2 SASEGT. The CDR3, as DNA: TGTGCCAGCAGTGAAATGGTGGGCCGTGAGCAGTTCTTC. It translates to CASSEMVGREQFF.

V and J are TRBV18 and TRBJ1-3, with 8 nucleotides matching TRBD1. J was trimmed by 4 bases and V by 6 bases; bases with no gene match: 8. The CDR3 is made up of 15 amino acids. CDR1 is KGHSH, CDR2 LQKENI, per germline. The chain's CDR3 is CASSPTGGSGNTIYF. In nucleotides, the CDR3 is TGTGCCAGCTCCCCAACAGGGGGATCAGGAAACACCATATATTTT.

The chain carries TRBV2 and TRBJ2-5, with 7 bases lining up with TRBD1. Losses at the gene ends were 4 bases for V and 1 base for J; bases not matched to a gene: 3. The CDR3 spans 14 residues. CDR1 is SNHLY, CDR2 FYNNEI, per germline. CDR3 in DNA: TGTGCCAGCAGTGGACAGGGATTCCAAGAGACCCAGTACTTC. Residues: CASSGQGFQETQYF.

This clone occurred a few times. This chain uses TRBV27 with TRBJ1-5; D is ambiguous. CDR1 MNHEY and CDR2 SMNVEV come from the germline V gene (reference sequence). The CDR3 has 15 residues. Trimming took 4 bases from V and 2 from J, leaving 12 bases between them. DNA for the CDR3: TGTGCCAGCAGTTCAGGACTGAGCCGCAATCAGCCCCAGCATTTT. Translating it yields CASSSGLSRNQPQHF.

V is TRBV9 and J is TRBJ1-2; D is possibly TRBD1 (5 bases). The CDR3 covers 14 residues. V was shortened by 0 bases and J by 1 base, with 7 bases between the two germline ends. Germline V gene data show CDR1 as SGDLS and CDR2 as YYNGEE. CDR3 nucleotides: TGTGCCAGCAGCGTAGCACAGGATAACTATGGCTACACCTTC. Its protein is CASSVAQDNYGYTF.

A word on this clone: Other nucleotide sequences from this sample produce the same CDR3. V usage is TRBV9 and J usage is TRBJ1-1; a weak D match, TRBD1 (5 bases). The V and J ends lost 4 bases and 4 bases respectively, with 14 bases between them. From germline, CDR1 is SGDLS and CDR2 YYNGEE. The CDR3 is 14 residues long. The CDR3 nucleotides read TGTGCCAGCAGCTCACAAGCGGGGGGCACTGAAGCTTTCTTT. Amino acids: CASSSQAGGTEAFF.

A note on this clone: Distinct nucleotide sequences in the sample also encode this CDR3. The chain is built from TRBV6-1 and TRBJ2-5; tentatively, D is TRBD1 (5 bases). This CDR3 has 13 residues. The V end lost 4 bases, the J end lost 5 bases, and 11 bases lay between the germline ends. Germline CDR1 is MNHNS and CDR2 is SASEGT. CDR3 sequence (DNA): TGTGCCAGCAGTGGAACAGGCGGCGAGACCCAGTACTTC. As protein: CASSGTGGETQYF.

This chain uses TRBV2 with TRBJ2-1; 8 bases line up with TRBD2. CDR3 size: 13 residues. Germline values: CDR1 SNHLY, CDR2 FYNNEI. J lost 8 bases, V lost 8 bases, and 8 bases had no gene match. In DNA, the CDR3 is TGTGCCAGCGGAGCCGGGACTAGGGATGAGCAGTTCTTC. Its translation is CASGAGTRDEQFF.

V is TRBV4-2 and J is TRBJ2-7, with 14 bases identical to TRBD2. Germline CDR1 is LGHNA and CDR2 is YNFKEQ. The CDR3 contains 18 residues. J lost 0 bases, V lost 4 bases, and 8 bases had no gene match. CDR3 nucleotides: TGTGCCAGCAGCCCTCGGACTAGCGGGGGGCCTAGCTCCTACGAGCAGTACTTC. Translating gives CASSPRTSGGPSSYEQYF.

V gene TRBV30 combines with J gene TRBJ2-4; weak D call: TRBD1 (5 bases). Germline V gives CDR1 GTSNPN, CDR2 SVGIG (reference sequence). CDR3 size: 15 residues. Trimming pared 1 base from V and 1 base from J, leaving 11 bases between. CDR3 nucleotides: TGTGCCTGGAGTGAGGGGATCGGGGCCAAAAACATTCAGTACTTC. Its protein product is CAWSEGIGAKNIQYF.

This chain links TRBV6-5 with TRBJ2-1; D might be TRBD2 (5 bases). Germline loops: CDR1 MNHEY, CDR2 SVGAGI. There are 15 residues in the CDR3. Deletions cut 1 base from V and 5 bases from J, with 12 bases between. The CDR3 protein is CASSYFGMGNNEQFF. Here the CDR3 DNA reads TGTGCCAGCAGTTACTTCGGGATGGGTAACAATGAGCAGTTCTTC.

V is TRBV19 and J is TRBJ2-7; 9 bases fit TRBD1. The CDR3 extends over 14 amino acids. The germline CDR1 and CDR2 sequences are LNHDA and SQIVND (reference sequence). V lost 3 bases and J lost 7; bases outside the gene matches: 7. CDR3 residues: CASSILGTGREQYF. The CDR3 bases are TGTGCCAGTAGTATCCTCGGGACAGGGCGAGAGCAGTACTTC.

This chain links TRBV2 with TRBJ2-5, with TRBD1 matching over 7 bases. Germline V gives CDR1 SNHLY, CDR2 FYNNEI. Trimming took 4 bases from V and 2 from J; bases not matched to a gene: 1. This CDR3 is 13 amino acids long. The CDR3 DNA reads as TGTGCCAGCAGTGGGGGACAGCAAGAGACCCAGTACTTC. Translating it yields CASSGGQQETQYF.

The rearrangement joins TRBV11-3 to TRBJ2-1; a possible D gene is TRBD1 (5 bases). The CDR3 is made up of 12 amino acids. Germline loops: CDR1 SGHNT, CDR2 YENEEA. V shed 6 bases and J shed 12 bases, with 15 bases lying between them. The CDR3 is CASSNQGSGQFF. The CDR3, as DNA: TGTGCCAGCAGTAACCAGGGCTCCGGGCAGTTCTTC.

The V and J genes are TRBV7-8 and TRBJ1-5; D possibly corresponds to TRBD1 (5 bases). Trimming removed 5 bases from V and 0 bases from J, with 14 bases in between. The CDR3 contains 16 residues. Germline V gene sequence: CDR1 SGHVS, CDR2 FQNEAQ. The CDR3 is CASSVRDFGSNQPQHF. CDR3 nucleotide sequence: TGTGCCAGCAGCGTCCGGGACTTCGGTAGCAATCAGCCCCAGCATTTT.

The chain joins TRBV2 to TRBJ1-1; 11 bases line up with TRBD1. Germline-derived CDR1 and CDR2 are SNHLY and FYNNEI. The CDR3 length is 16 residues. Trimming at V came to 6 bases and at J to 11 bases, leaving 17 bases not matched to a gene. The CDR3 nucleotides read TGTGCCAGCAGCGCCCAGCCAGGGACAGGGGGACTGCGGGCTTTCTTT. Translating it yields CASSAQPGTGGLRAFF.

The chain couples TRBV7-2 to TRBJ1-6; 9 bases map to TRBD1. The CDR3 runs 15 residues. V gave up 5 bases and J gave up 9 bases; unmatched junction bases: 8. Germline V CDR1 and CDR2: SGHTA, FQGNSA. CDR3 nucleotides: TGTGCCAGCAGCCCGCAGACAGGGGGACCTTCACCCCTCCACTTT. Translating gives CASSPQTGGPSPLHF. Combining the CDR3 with reference TRBV7-2 and TRBJ1-6 gives the whole variable domain GAGVSQSPSNKVTEKGKDVELRCDPISGHTALYWYRQSLGQGLEFLIYFQGNSAPDKSGLPSDRFSAERTGGSVSTLTIQRTQQEDSAVYLCASSPQTGGPSPLHFGNGTRLTVT.

The chain uses TRBV5-6 and TRBJ1-6, with D perhaps matching TRBD1 (6 bases). CDR3 length equals 17 residues. V lost 2 bases to trimming and J lost 0 bases, with 12 bases between them. CDR1 and CDR2 (germline): SGHDT, YYEEEE. The CDR3 nucleotides are TGTGCCAGCAGCTTTGGGACACATAGCTCCTATAATTCACCCCTCCACTTT. Protein: CASSFGTHSSYNSPLHF.

The rearrangement uses TRBV27 and TRBJ1-5, with TRBD1 matching 7 bases. CDR1 is MNHEY, CDR2 SMNVEV, per germline (reference sequence). V trimming: 4 bases; J trimming: 4 bases; junction bases outside the gene matches: 7. This CDR3 has 15 residues. The CDR3 reads CASSSLRDRNQPQHF. In DNA, the CDR3 is TGTGCCAGCAGTTCACTCCGGGACAGAAATCAGCCCCAGCATTTT.

The rearrangement uses TRBV4-1 and TRBJ1-3, with no clear D. V was shortened by 1 base and J by 0 bases, with 7 bases between the two germline ends. Germline CDR1 and CDR2: MGHRA and YSYEKL. The CDR3 has 15 amino acids. The CDR3 sequence is CASSQGLNSGNTIYF. The CDR3 bases are TGCGCCAGCAGCCAAGGGCTTAACTCTGGAAACACCATATATTTT.

V and J are TRBV6-1 and TRBJ1-1, with D perhaps TRBD1 (6 bases). In germline, CDR1 is MNHNS, CDR2 SASEGT. The CDR3 runs 11 residues. Trimming removed 11 bases from V and 6 bases from J, with 13 bases in between. CDR3 region: CAGSQGPEAFF. CDR3 coding DNA: TGTGCCGGTTCCCAGGGGCCTGAAGCTTTCTTT.